This T cell receptor beta chain stems from a study of blood T cell repertoires in COVID-19. Study in general: Sources were T cells, B-cell-depleted T cells, or PBMCs; the material itself was cDNA or gDNA.

Seattle enrolled patients during active infection and tracked them longitudinally. The data were produced by immunoSEQ multiplex PCR, yet TCRdb's version contains in-frame clones alone and is incomplete. The sample yields around 360,000 clones, approximately 87% seen once. The CDR3 loop spans 14 amino acids. Germline CDR1 reads SGHTA; CDR2 reads FQGTGA. Unmatched junction bases numbered 7, after V lost 5 bases and J lost 5 bases. The chain joins TRBV7-3 to TRBJ1-1; 8 bases align to TRBD1. This sequence was found in a woman aged 25-40 years with COVID-19, enrolled during active disease. Sequenced sample: peripheral blood. CDR3 bases: TGTGCCAGCAGCCGCGGGACAGGAGTTACTGAAGCTTTCTTT. Amino acid sequence: CASSRGTGVTEAFF.